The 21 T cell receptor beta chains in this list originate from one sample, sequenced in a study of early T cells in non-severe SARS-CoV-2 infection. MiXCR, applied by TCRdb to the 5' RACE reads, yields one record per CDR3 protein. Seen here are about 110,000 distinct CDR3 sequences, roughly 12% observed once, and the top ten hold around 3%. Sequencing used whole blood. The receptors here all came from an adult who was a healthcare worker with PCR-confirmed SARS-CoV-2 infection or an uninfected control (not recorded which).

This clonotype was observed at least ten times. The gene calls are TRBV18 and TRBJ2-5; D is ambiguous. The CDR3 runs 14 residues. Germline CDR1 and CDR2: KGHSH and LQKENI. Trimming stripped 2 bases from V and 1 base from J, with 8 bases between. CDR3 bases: TGTGCCAGCTCACCAACTGCGGTCCAAGAGACCCAGTACTTC. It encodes CASSPTAVQETQYF.

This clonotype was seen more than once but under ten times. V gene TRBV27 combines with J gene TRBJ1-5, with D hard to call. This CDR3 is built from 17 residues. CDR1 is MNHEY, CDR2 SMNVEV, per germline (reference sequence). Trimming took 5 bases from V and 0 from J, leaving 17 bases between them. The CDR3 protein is CASSARDPPYSNQPQHF. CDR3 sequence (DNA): TGTGCCAGCAGTGCGAGAGATCCACCATATAGCAATCAGCCCCAGCATTTT.

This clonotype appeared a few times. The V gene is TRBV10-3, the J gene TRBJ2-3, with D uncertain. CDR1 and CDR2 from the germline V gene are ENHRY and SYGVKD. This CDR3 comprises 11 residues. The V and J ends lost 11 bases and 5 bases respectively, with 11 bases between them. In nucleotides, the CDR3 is TGTGCCTCGCTAGTCGAAGATACGCAGTATTTT. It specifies CASLVEDTQYF.

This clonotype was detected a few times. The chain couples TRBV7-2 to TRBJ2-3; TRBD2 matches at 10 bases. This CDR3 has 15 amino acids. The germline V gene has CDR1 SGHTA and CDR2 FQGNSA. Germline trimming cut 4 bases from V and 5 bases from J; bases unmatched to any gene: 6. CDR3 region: CASSSSGGVGDTQYF. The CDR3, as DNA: TGTGCCAGCAGCTCGAGCGGGGGGGTGGGAGATACGCAGTATTTT.

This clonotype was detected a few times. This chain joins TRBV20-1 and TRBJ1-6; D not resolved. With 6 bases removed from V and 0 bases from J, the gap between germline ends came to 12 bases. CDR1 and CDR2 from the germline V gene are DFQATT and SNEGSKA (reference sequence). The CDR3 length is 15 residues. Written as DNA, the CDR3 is TGCAGTGCCAGACCGGACGGCTCCTATAATTCACCCCTCCACTTT. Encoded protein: CSARPDGSYNSPLHF.

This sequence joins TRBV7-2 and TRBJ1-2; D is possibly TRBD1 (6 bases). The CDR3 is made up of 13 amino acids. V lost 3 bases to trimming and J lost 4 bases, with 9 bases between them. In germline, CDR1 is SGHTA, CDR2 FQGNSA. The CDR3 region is CASSFQDSYGYTF. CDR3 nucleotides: TGTGCCAGCAGCTTCCAGGACAGCTATGGCTACACCTTC.

CDR3: CSARDYDRSGGQPQHF. The CDR3, as DNA: TGCAGTGCTAGAGATTATGACAGATCTGGCGGTCAGCCCCAGCATTTT. This chain connects TRBV20-1 to TRBJ1-5; D perhaps matches TRBD1 (5 bases). CDR1 DFQATT and CDR2 SNEGSKA come from the germline V gene (reference sequence). V lost 0 bases and J lost 6, with 18 bases in between. The CDR3 contains 16 residues.

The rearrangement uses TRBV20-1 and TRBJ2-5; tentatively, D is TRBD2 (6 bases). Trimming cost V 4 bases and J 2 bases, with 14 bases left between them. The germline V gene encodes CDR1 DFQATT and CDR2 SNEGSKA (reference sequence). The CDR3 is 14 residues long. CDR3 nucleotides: TGCAGTGCTAACTTAGCGGTTTTACAAGAGACCCAGTACTTC. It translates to CSANLAVLQETQYF.

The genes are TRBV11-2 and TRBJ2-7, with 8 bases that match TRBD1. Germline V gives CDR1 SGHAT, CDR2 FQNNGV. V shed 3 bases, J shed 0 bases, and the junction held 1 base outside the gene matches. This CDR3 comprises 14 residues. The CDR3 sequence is CASSFTGGSYEQYF. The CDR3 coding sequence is TGTGCCAGCAGCTTTACAGGGGGCTCCTACGAGCAGTACTTC.

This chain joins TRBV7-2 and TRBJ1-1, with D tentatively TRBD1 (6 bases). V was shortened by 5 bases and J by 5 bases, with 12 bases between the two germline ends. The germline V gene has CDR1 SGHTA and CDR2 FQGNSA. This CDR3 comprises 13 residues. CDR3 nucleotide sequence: TGTGCCAGCAGCCTGAATCAGGGGACTGAAGCTTTCTTT. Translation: CASSLNQGTEAFF. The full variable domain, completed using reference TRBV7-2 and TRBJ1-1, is GAGVSQSPSNKVTEKGKDVELRCDPISGHTALYWYRQSLGQGLEFLIYFQGNSAPDKSGLPSDRFSAERTGGSVSTLTIQRTQQEDSAVYLCASSLNQGTEAFFGQGTRLTVV.

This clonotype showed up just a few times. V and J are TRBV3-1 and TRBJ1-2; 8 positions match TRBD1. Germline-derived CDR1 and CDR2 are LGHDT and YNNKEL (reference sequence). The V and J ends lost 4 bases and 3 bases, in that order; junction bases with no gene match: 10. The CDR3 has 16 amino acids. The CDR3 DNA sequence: TGTGCCAGCAGCCTCCGATCAGGGGGCAAATACTATGGCTACACCTTC. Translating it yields CASSLRSGGKYYGYTF.

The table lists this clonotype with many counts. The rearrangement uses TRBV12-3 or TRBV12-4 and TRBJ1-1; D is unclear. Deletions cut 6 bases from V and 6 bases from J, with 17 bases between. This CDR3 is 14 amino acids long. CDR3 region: CASSRRVGVSEAFF. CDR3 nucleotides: TGTGCCAGCAGCCGCCGAGTGGGCGTCTCTGAAGCTTTCTTT.

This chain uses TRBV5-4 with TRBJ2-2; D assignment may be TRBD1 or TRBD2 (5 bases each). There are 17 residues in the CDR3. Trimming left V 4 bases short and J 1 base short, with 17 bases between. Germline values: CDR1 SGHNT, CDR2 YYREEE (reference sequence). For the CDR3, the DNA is TGTGCCAGCAGCCCACCGGGGCACAGAAAGAACACCGGGGAGCTGTTTTTT. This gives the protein CASSPPGHRKNTGELFF.

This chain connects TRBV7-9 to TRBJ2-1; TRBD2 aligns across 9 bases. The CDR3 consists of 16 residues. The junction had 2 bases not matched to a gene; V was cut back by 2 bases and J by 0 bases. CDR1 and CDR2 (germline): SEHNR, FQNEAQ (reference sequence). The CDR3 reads CASSLSRGGSYNEQFF. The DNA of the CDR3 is TGTGCCAGCAGCTTATCGCGGGGGGGCTCCTACAATGAGCAGTTCTTC.

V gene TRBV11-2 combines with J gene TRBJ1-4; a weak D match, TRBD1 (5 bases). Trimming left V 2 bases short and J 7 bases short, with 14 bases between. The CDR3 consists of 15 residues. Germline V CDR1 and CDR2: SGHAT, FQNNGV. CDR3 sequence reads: CASSLPGTALEKLFF. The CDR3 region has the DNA TGTGCCAGCAGCTTACCCGGGACGGCGCTTGAAAAACTGTTTTTT.

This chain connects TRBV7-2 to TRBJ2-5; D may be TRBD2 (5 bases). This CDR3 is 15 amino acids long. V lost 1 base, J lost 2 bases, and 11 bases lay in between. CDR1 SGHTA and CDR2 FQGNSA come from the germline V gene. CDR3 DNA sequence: TGTGCCAGCAGCTTAGACCGAGGGCCACAAGAGACCCAGTACTTC. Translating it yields CASSLDRGPQETQYF. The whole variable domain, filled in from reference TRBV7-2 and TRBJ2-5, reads GAGVSQSPSNKVTEKGKDVELRCDPISGHTALYWYRQSLGQGLEFLIYFQGNSAPDKSGLPSDRFSAERTGGSVSTLTIQRTQQEDSAVYLCASSLDRGPQETQYFGPGTRLLVL.

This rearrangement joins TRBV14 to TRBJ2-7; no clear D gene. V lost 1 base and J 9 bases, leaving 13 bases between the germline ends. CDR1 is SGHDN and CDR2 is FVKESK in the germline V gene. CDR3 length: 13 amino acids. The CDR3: CASSQGWEEGQYF. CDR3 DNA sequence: TGTGCCAGCAGCCAAGGATGGGAAGAAGGGCAGTACTTC.

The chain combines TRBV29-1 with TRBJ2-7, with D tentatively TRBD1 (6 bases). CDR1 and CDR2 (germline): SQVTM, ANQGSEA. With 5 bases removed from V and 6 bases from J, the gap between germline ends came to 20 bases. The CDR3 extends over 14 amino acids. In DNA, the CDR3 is TGCAGCGTTCAACTTTTGAGGGGGACGGCCGAGCAGTACTTC. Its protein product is CSVQLLRGTAEQYF.

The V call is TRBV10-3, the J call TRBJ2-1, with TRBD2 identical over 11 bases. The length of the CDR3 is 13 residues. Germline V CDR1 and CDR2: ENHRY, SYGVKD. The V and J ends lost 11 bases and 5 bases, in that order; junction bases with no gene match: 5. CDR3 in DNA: TGTGCCTCATCGGGACTAGCGGACAATGAGCAGTTCTTC. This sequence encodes CASSGLADNEQFF.

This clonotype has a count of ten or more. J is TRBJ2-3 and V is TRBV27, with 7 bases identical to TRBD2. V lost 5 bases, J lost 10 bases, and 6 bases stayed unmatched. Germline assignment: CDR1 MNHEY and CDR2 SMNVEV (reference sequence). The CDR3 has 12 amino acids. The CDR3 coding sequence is TGTGCCAGCAGTCCCCTGAGCGGGGCGCAGTATTTT. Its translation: CASSPLSGAQYF.

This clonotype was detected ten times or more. The CDR3 loop reads CASSQAGGANVLTF. CDR3 in DNA: TGTGCCAGCAGCCAAGCGGGTGGGGCCAACGTCCTGACTTTC. The V gene is TRBV14, the J gene TRBJ2-6; no clear D gene. V was clipped by 1 base and J by 3 bases, with 4 bases between them. Germline V gene data show CDR1 as SGHDN and CDR2 as FVKESK. The length of the CDR3 is 14 residues.